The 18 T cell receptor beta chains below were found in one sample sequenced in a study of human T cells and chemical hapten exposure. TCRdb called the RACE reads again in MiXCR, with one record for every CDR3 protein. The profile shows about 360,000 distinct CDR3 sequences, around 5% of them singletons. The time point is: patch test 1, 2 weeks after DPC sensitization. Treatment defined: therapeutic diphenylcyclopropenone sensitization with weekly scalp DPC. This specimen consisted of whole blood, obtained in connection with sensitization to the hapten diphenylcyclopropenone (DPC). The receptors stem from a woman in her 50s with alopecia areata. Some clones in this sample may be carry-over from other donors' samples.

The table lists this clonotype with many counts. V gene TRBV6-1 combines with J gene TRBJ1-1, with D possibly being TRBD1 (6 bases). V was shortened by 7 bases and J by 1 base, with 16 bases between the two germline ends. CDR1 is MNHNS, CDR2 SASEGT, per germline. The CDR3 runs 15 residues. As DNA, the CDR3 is TGTGCCAGCACCGACAGTCAGGGGTCGAACACTGAAGCTTTCTTT. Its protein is CASTDSQGSNTEAFF.

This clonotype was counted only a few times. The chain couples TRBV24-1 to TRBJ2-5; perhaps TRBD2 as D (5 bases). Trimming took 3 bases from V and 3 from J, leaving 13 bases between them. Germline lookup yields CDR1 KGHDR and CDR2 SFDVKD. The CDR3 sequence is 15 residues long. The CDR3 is CATSDRSLAEETQYF. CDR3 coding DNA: TGTGCCACCAGTGATAGGTCCCTAGCAGAAGAGACCCAGTACTTC.

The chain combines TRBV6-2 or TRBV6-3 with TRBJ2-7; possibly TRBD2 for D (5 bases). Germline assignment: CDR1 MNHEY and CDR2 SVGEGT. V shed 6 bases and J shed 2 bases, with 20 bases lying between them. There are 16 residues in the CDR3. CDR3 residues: CASRPRSGISTYEQYF. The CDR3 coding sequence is TGTGCCAGCAGACCCCGTTCCGGGATCTCCACCTACGAGCAGTACTTC.

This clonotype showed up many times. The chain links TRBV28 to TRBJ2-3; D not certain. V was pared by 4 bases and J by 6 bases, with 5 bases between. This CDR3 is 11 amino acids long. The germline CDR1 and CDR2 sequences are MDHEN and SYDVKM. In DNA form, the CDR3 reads TGTGCCAGCAGTTCATCGGATACGCAGTATTTT. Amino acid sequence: CASSSSDTQYF.

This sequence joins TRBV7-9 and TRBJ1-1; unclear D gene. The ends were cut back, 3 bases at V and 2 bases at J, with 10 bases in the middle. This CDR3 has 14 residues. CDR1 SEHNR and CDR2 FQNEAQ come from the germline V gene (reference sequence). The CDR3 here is CASSFNNVNTEAFF. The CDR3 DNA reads TGTGCCAGCAGCTTTAACAATGTTAACACTGAAGCTTTCTTT.

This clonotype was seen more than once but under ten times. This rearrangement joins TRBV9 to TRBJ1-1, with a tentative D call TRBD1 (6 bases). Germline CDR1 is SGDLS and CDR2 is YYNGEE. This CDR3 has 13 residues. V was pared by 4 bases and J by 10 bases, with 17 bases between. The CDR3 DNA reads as TGTGCCAGCAGCCCAGGGGACGGATCGGGAGCTTTCTTT. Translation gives CASSPGDGSGAFF.

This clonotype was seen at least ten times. The CDR3 DNA reads TGTGCCAGCAGCGCGGGGGGCGAGACCAATGAGCAGTTCTTC. Translation: CASSAGGETNEQFF. The V gene is TRBV6-2 or TRBV6-3, the J gene TRBJ2-1, with 8 bases fitting TRBD2. CDR3 length: 14 amino acids. Germline CDR1 reads MNHEY; CDR2 reads SVGEGT. Trimming at V came to 6 bases and at J to 6 bases, leaving 7 bases not matched to a gene.

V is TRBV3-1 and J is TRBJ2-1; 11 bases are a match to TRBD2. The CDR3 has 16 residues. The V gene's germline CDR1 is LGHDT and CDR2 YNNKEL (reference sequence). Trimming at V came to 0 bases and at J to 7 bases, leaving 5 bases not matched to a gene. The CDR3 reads CASSQDRLAGRNEQFF. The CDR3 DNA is TGTGCCAGCAGCCAAGACCGACTAGCGGGAAGGAATGAGCAGTTCTTC.

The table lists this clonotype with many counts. The CDR3 here is CASSQLPGQGKTEAFF. In DNA, the CDR3 is TGTGCCAGCAGCCAACTACCGGGACAGGGGAAGACTGAAGCTTTCTTT. This chain joins TRBV27 and TRBJ1-1; TRBD1 matches at 10 bases. Unmatched junction bases numbered 12, after V lost 6 bases and J lost 5 bases. From germline, CDR1 is MNHEY and CDR2 SMNVEV (reference sequence). The CDR3 is made up of 16 amino acids.

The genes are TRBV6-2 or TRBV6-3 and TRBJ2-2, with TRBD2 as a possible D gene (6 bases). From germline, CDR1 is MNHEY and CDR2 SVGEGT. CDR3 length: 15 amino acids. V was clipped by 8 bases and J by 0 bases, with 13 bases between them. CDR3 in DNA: TGTGCCAGCTCGGACTACCCTACGAACACCGGGGAGCTGTTTTTT. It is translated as CASSDYPTNTGELFF.

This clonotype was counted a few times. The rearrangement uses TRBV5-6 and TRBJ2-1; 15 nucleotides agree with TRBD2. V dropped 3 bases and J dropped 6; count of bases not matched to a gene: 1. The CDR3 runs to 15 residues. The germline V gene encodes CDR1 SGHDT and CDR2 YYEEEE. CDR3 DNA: TGTGCCAGCAGCTGGGGACTAGCGGGAGGCAATGAGCAGTTCTTC. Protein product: CASSWGLAGGNEQFF.

Here the CDR3 DNA reads TGTGCCAGCAAGGAATGGAGGGTGAACACCGGGGAGCTGTTTTTT. It translates to CASKEWRVNTGELFF. The chain recombines TRBV2 with TRBJ2-2; maybe TRBD2 (6 bases). This CDR3 region has 15 residues. CDR1 SNHLY and CDR2 FYNNEI come from the germline V gene. V lost 7 bases and J lost 1, with 13 bases in between. Full variable domain (outside the CDR3, taken from reference TRBV2 and TRBJ2-2): EPEVTQTPSHQVTQMGQEVILRCVPISNHLYFYWYRQILGQKVEFLVSFYNNEISEKSEIFDDQFSVERPDGSNFTLKIRSTKLEDSAMYFCASKEWRVNTGELFFGEGSRLTVL.

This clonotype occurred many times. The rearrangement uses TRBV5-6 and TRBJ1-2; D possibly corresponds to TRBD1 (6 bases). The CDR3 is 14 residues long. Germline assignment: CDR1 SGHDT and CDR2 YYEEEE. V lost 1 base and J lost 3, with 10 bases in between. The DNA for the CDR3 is TGTGCCAGCAGCTTGTCAGGGGTCGACTATGGCTACACCTTC. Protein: CASSLSGVDYGYTF.

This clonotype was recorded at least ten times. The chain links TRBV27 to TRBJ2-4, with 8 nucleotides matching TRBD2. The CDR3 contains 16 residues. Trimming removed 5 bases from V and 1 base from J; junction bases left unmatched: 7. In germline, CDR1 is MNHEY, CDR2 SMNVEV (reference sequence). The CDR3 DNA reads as TGTGCCAGCAGTAAAGCGGGAGCGGTTGCCAAAAACATTCAGTACTTC. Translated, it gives CASSKAGAVAKNIQYF.

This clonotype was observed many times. CDR3 nucleotide sequence: TGTGCCAGCAGCTCACTAGGCGGGGCCGGCGGGGAGCTGTTTTTT. It encodes CASSSLGGAGGELFF. The chain combines TRBV7-3 with TRBJ2-2; possibly TRBD2 for D (6 bases). The CDR3 spans 15 residues. V was trimmed by 4 bases and J by 7 bases, leaving 16 bases between them. The V gene's germline CDR1 is SGHTA and CDR2 FQGTGA.

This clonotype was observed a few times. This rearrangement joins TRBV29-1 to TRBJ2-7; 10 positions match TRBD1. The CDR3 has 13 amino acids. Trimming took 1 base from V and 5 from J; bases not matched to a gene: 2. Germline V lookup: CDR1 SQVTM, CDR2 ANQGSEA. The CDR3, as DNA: TGCAGCGTTGAAGCGACAGGGGGCAACGAGCAGTACTTC. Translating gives CSVEATGGNEQYF.

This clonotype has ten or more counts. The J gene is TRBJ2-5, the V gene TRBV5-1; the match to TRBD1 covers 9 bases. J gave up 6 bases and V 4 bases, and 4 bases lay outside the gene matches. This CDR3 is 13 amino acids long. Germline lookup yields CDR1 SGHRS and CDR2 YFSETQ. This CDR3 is CASSEDRGQTQYF. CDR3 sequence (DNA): TGCGCCAGCAGCGAGGACAGGGGTCAGACCCAGTACTTC.

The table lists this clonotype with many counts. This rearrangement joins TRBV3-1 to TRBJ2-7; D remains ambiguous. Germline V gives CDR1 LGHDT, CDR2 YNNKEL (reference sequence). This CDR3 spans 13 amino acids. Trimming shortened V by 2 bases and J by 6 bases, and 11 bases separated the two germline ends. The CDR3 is CASSQLAAGEQYF. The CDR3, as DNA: TGTGCCAGCAGCCAATTGGCGGCTGGCGAGCAGTACTTC.